Sequencing of this T cell receptor (beta chain) was carried out in a study of CD8 T cells in ankylosing spondylitis. Quantitative 5'-RACE with molecular barcodes produced the TCR beta libraries. MiXCR, applied by TCRdb to the 5' RACE reads, yields one record per CDR3 protein. In the table there are 700,000 to 1,000,000 distinct CDR3 sequences, around 11% of which are singletons. Of note for this clonotype: The antigen is unknown.

Regarding the study as a whole: Disease-linked clones bore a CD8+ phenotype, appearing relatively rarely in peripheral blood. Characteristic, it appeared, of ankylosing spondylitis blood was a TCR beta motif of eight or nine highly homologous variants. The study looked at matched synovial fluid samples from ankylosing spondylitis patients. Disease-linked clones were reported to be significantly enriched there.

The CDR3 spans 16 residues. Germline CDR1 is MNHNS and CDR2 is SASEGT. Trimming shortened V by 6 bases and J by 0 bases, and 15 bases separated the two germline ends. This chain links TRBV6-1 with TRBJ2-1; TRBD1 is a possible D gene (6 bases). The sequence was collected from a male donor with ankylosing spondylitis. Source material: blood, either unsorted or a sorted T cell fraction (not recorded which). This chain's CDR3 is CASSPTGLSSYNEQFF. The CDR3 nucleotides read TGTGCCAGCAGCCCTACAGGGCTGAGCTCCTACAATGAGCAGTTCTTC.